A selection of T cell receptor beta chains follows, all from one sample in a study of cytomegalovirus exposure and HLA in healthy donors. The protocol was immunoSEQ multiplex PCR, while the TCRdb copy is restricted to in-frame clones and leaves out a portion. The sample table includes approximately 140,000 clones. Sequenced material: PBMCs. All receptors come from a woman in her fifties or sixties in good health and CMV-seronegative. Both conserved end residues are part of each CDR3. Each record gives: J gene, D gene, V gene, CDR3 DNA, CDR3 protein. D genes are given only for firm matches.

TRBJ1-3 | - | TRBV7-6 | TGTGCCAGCAGCGAACAGGGCAGCTCTGGAAACACCATATATTTT | CASSEQGSSGNTIYF
TRBJ1-2 | TRBD1 | TRBV27 | TGTGCCAGCAGTTGGAACAAGGGGGCTGATGGCTACACCTTC | CASSWNKGADGYTF
TRBJ1-1 | TRBD1 | TRBV11-2 | TGTGCCAGCAGCACGAACGCAGGGGGAGGCACTGAAGCTTTCTTT | CASSTNAGGGTEAFF
TRBJ1-1 | - | TRBV30 | TGTGCCTGGAGTTGGGGCCTGAACACTGAAGCTTTCTTT | CAWSWGLNTEAFF
TRBJ1-1 | - | TRBV30 | TGTGCCTGGAGTGCAGATCTGAACACTGAAGCTTTCTTT | CAWSADLNTEAFF
TRBJ2-2 | - | TRBV5-1 | TGCGCCGGGAGACAGGCGACGAACACCGGGGAGCTGTTTTTT | CAGRQATNTGELFF
TRBJ2-1 | TRBD2 | TRBV5-1 | TGCGCCAGCAGCTCCGGACTAGCGGGCCCGGGGGTCAATGAGCAGTTCTTC | CASSSGLAGPGVNEQFF
TRBJ1-2 | - | TRBV25-1 | TGTGCCAGCAGTGAATACCCAGGCGGCTACACCTTC | CASSEYPGGYTF
TRBJ2-1 | TRBD2 | TRBV7-7 | TGTGCCAGCAGCTTACTTACTAGCGGGACGGGCAATGAGCAGTTCTTC | CASSLLTSGTGNEQFF
TRBJ2-7 | TRBD1 | TRBV5-6 | TGTGCCAGCAGCCCGGGACAGACCTACGAGCAGTACTTC | CASSPGQTYEQYF
TRBJ1-1 | - | TRBV5-6 | TGTGCCAGCAGCTTGAGGCCAGGCACTGAAGCTTTCTTT | CASSLRPGTEAFF
TRBJ1-2 | TRBD1 | TRBV19 | TGTGCCAGTAGTATTGATCGAGGGACAGCGTATGGCTACACCTTC | CASSIDRGTAYGYTF
TRBJ1-5 | - | TRBV7-3 | TGTGCCAGCAGCTTAATACAGGGAAAGCCCCAGCATTTT | CASSLIQGKPQHF
TRBJ1-1 | TRBD1 | TRBV13 | TGTGCCAGCAGCAGGACAGGTTTTGAAGCTTTCTTT | CASSRTGFEAFF
TRBJ1-1 | - | TRBV5-1 | TGCGCCAGCAGCCCAGGGTTTGCGAACACTGAAGCTTTCTTT | CASSPGFANTEAFF
TRBJ2-3 | TRBD2 | TRBV7-9 | TGTGCCAGCAGCATAGCGGGGGGGCAGGGAGATACGCAGTATTTT | CASSIAGGQGDTQYF